This record looks at one T cell receptor beta chain sequence and its context. Its target is unknown. CDR3 length equals 14 residues. The germline gives CDR1 SGHAT, CDR2 FQNNGV. With 5 bases clipped from V and 4 bases from J, the junction kept 4 bases outside the gene matches. It was with 60 Vbeta and 13 Jbeta primers that the PCR ran. In the original processing: An analysis performed later counted about 80 million unique TCR beta chains (roughly 11 million of them shared). Clones were sequenced by immunoSEQ multiplex PCR, and TCRdb holds only the in-frame ones, with some missing. V, J and clone size are those of that table, while D and trimming were read from the DNA. The sample includes 130,000 to 150,000 clones, 78% of them seen just once. The sample is drawn from a study of cytomegalovirus exposure and HLA in healthy donors. Study background: A prior study identified approximately 110 million unique TCR beta sequences from around 180 million T cells. Overall study findings and caveats: A later analysis showed that HLA-associated TCR beta chains had undergone more clonal expansion than equally common others.

The sequenced sample consisted of PBMCs. This TCR was recovered from a male donor in good health and CMV-seronegative. V is TRBV11-2 and J is TRBJ2-7, with 11 nucleotides matching TRBD1. The DNA of the CDR3 is TGTGCCAGCAGCCTCGGACAGGGGGCTTACGAGCAGTACTTC. It translates to CASSLGQGAYEQYF.